This TCR beta chain is drawn from a study of cytomegalovirus exposure and HLA in healthy donors. V trimming: 5 bases; J trimming: 8 bases; junction bases outside the gene matches: 9. The V gene's germline CDR1 is MDHEN and CDR2 SYDVKM. The CDR3 loop spans 16 amino acids. Data came from immunoSEQ multiplex PCR; TCRdb stores just in-frame clones and leaves some out. The repertoire holds 100,000 to 150,000 clones, with roughly nine tenths as singletons. These donors were members of the roughly 110-subject validation cohort, a group separate from the roughly 670-subject first cohort. This clonotype was sampled from a woman aged 18-35 years in good health and CMV-seronegative. The chain uses TRBV28 and TRBJ1-4; 12 bases line up with TRBD1. The sample taken for sequencing was PBMCs. The CDR3 loop reads CASSQIGDRGQEKLFF. In DNA, the CDR3 is TGTGCCAGCAGTCAAATAGGGGACAGGGGGCAGGAAAAACTGTTTTTT. Full variable domain (rest looked up from reference TRBV28 and TRBJ1-4): DVKVTQSSRYLVKRTGEKVFLECVQDMDHENMFWYRQDPGLGLRLIYFSYDVKMKEKGDIPEGYSVSREKKERFSLILESASTNQTSMYLCASSQIGDRGQEKLFFGSGTQLSVL.